This TCR beta chain stems from a study of CD8+ T cells in alopecia areata. Treatment meaning: oral pan-JAK inhibitor, 5-10 mg twice daily. RNA was isolated and reverse transcribed to cDNA, the sequencing template. The method was immunoSEQ multiplex PCR; TCRdb's version includes in-frame clones alone and lacks a portion of them. Of about 250,000 clones listed, about 60% are singletons. The input for sequencing was CD4+ T cells sorted from blood, taken at week 52, from a patient treated with tofacitinib. This TCR was sampled from a human donor with alopecia areata.

CDR3 in DNA: TGTGCCAGCAAGGGTAGCGGGAACACCGGGGAGCTGTTTTTT. It specifies CASKGSGNTGELFF. This chain links TRBV6-5 with TRBJ2-2; D is possibly TRBD2 (6 bases). Germline CDR1 reads MNHEY; CDR2 reads SVGAGI. Trimming shortened V by 7 bases and J by 1 base, and 10 bases separated the two germline ends. The CDR3 length is 14 residues.